A single sample is the source of the 17 T cell receptor beta chains below, sequenced in a study of monozygotic twins with cystic fibrosis. Profiled with immunoSEQ multiplex PCR; TCRdb holds only in-frame clones, not every one. Among over 15,000 clones listed, 95% to 97% were seen once. The specimen sequenced was blood. These receptors were obtained from a woman aged 30 to 39 with cystic fibrosis.

V is TRBV9 and J is TRBJ1-2; 11 bases line up with TRBD1. Germline assignment: CDR1 SGDLS and CDR2 YYNGEE. V gave up 2 bases and J gave up 3 bases; unmatched junction bases: 3. The CDR3 runs to 15 residues. The CDR3 sequence is CASSVGTGGHYGYTF. In DNA form, the CDR3 reads TGTGCCAGCAGCGTCGGGACAGGGGGACACTATGGCTACACCTTC.

The V gene is TRBV9, the J gene TRBJ1-2; D remains ambiguous. Germline CDR1 SGDLS, CDR2 YYNGEE. CDR3 length: 13 residues. With 1 base removed from V and 2 bases from J, the gap between germline ends came to 6 bases. CDR3 sequence reads: CASSVRENYGYTF. The CDR3 DNA sequence: TGTGCCAGCAGCGTAAGAGAAAACTATGGCTACACCTTC.

The rearrangement uses TRBV5-1 and TRBJ1-6; no clear D gene. With 0 bases removed from V and 9 bases from J, the gap between germline ends came to 13 bases. The CDR3 consists of 15 residues. CDR1 is SGHRS, CDR2 YFSETQ, per germline. CDR3 sequence (DNA): TGCGCCAGCAGCTTGGGAGAGGGTCGGGTTTCACCCCTCCACTTT. This encodes CASSLGEGRVSPLHF.

V usage is TRBV23-1 and J usage is TRBJ2-7; D is uncertain. TRBV23-1 is noted as an ORF with a role that remains uncertain. The V end was cut by 6 bases, the J end by 2 bases, with 14 bases between. This CDR3 has 14 amino acids. The CDR3 DNA follows: TGCGCCAGCAGGAGGAGTTGGCAACCCTACGAGCAGTACTTC. Translating it yields CASRRSWQPYEQYF.

This chain uses TRBV7-9 with TRBJ2-2; D gene ambiguous. Deletions cut 2 bases from V and 5 bases from J, with 3 bases between. The CDR3 has 12 amino acids. Germline V gene sequence: CDR1 SEHNR, CDR2 FQNEAQ (reference sequence). The CDR3 DNA is TGTGCCAGCAGCTTAAGTACCGGGGAGCTGTTTTTT. As protein: CASSLSTGELFF.

The sample holds one count of this clone. The chain employs TRBV19 and TRBJ2-7, with unresolved D. V lost 1 base and J lost 4, with 8 bases in between. Germline V gene lookup returns CDR1 LNHDA and CDR2 SQIVND (reference sequence). The CDR3 length is 13 residues. The CDR3 nucleotides are TGTGCCAGTAGTATAGGCCCTCGTTACGAGCAGTACTTC. Translating gives CASSIGPRYEQYF. The full variable domain, completed using reference TRBV19 and TRBJ2-7, is DGGITQSPKYLFRKEGQNVTLSCEQNLNHDAMYWYRQDPGQGLRLIYYSQIVNDFQKGDIAEGYSVSREKKESFPLTVTSAQKNPTAFYLCASSIGPRYEQYFGPGTRLTVT.

The V gene is TRBV6-5, the J gene TRBJ1-2; tentative D call: TRBD1 (6 bases). The CDR3 totals 14 residues. Germline V gene lookup returns CDR1 MNHEY and CDR2 SVGAGI. The V end lost 6 bases, the J end lost 2 bases, and 13 bases lay between the germline ends. As DNA, the CDR3 is TGTGCCAGCAGCCAGGGGATGGGGAACTATGGCTACACCTTC. Translation: CASSQGMGNYGYTF.

The chain employs TRBV5-1 and TRBJ2-1; D possibly corresponds to TRBD2 (5 bases). CDR3 size: 12 residues. The V gene lost 0 bases and the J gene lost 14 bases, with 12 bases spanning the gap. CDR1 and CDR2 from the germline V gene are SGHRS and YFSETQ. CDR3 sequence (DNA): TGCGCCAGCAGCTTGGAACGGGGTGTCGAGTTCTTC. Its protein is CASSLERGVEFF.

The J gene is TRBJ2-1, the V gene TRBV7-2; D call uncertain. The CDR3 is made up of 15 amino acids. Trimming stripped 1 base from V and 7 bases from J, with 14 bases between. Germline CDR1 SGHTA, CDR2 FQGNSA. CDR3: CASSLGVGIRNEQFF. Written as DNA, the CDR3 is TGTGCCAGCAGCTTAGGTGTGGGAATTCGGAATGAGCAGTTCTTC.

The rearrangement uses TRBV19 and TRBJ1-5; 7 bases are shared with TRBD1. Germline CDR1 LNHDA, CDR2 SQIVND (reference sequence). The V segment lost 3 bases and the J segment 3 bases; nucleotides outside the gene matches: 2. The CDR3 has 14 residues. CDR3 residues: CASSMTGHNQPQHF. As DNA, the CDR3 is TGTGCCAGTAGTATGACAGGGCACAATCAGCCCCAGCATTTT.

J is TRBJ1-4 and V is TRBV18; D uncertain. The V gene's germline CDR1 is KGHSH and CDR2 LQKENI. CDR3 length: 15 amino acids. V lost 1 base, J lost 4 bases, and 10 bases lay in between. The CDR3 bases are TGTGCCAGCTCACCACAGCGGAAACTTAATGAAAAACTGTTTTTT. Its protein product is CASSPQRKLNEKLFF.

This clone was counted once. The chain uses TRBV5-1 and TRBJ1-2; D remains ambiguous. CDR3 length equals 11 residues. Trimming took off 2 bases at V and 6 bases at J, with 5 bases between the two ends. Germline V gene sequence: CDR1 SGHRS, CDR2 YFSETQ. The CDR3 DNA sequence: TGCGCCAGCAGCTTCGGGCATGGCTACACCTTC. As protein: CASSFGHGYTF.

The chain has TRBV9 and TRBJ2-1; D may be TRBD2 (6 bases). Trimming cost V 4 bases and J 2 bases, with 13 bases left between them. Looked up from germline, CDR1 is SGDLS and CDR2 is YYNGEE. CDR3 length equals 15 residues. Written as DNA, the CDR3 is TGTGCCAGCAGCCACGGGGGAGAACCCTACAATGAGCAGTTCTTC. Its protein product is CASSHGGEPYNEQFF.

V gene TRBV19 combines with J gene TRBJ1-3; D unresolved. Germline CDR1 reads LNHDA; CDR2 reads SQIVND (reference sequence). Between the trimmed V and J ends, which lost 3 bases and 0 bases, there was a span of 3 bases. CDR3 length: 13 amino acids. The CDR3 here is CASSISSGNTIYF. The CDR3 DNA follows: TGTGCCAGTAGTATCAGCTCTGGAAACACCATATATTTT.

V usage is TRBV19 and J usage is TRBJ1-2; D gene ambiguous. V lost 6 bases and J lost 6, with 11 bases in between. Germline assignment: CDR1 LNHDA and CDR2 SQIVND (reference sequence). The CDR3 runs to 12 residues. The CDR3 DNA reads TGTGCCAGTAGAATCCGCCGGGATGGCTACACCTTC. Translation: CASRIRRDGYTF. The variable domain in full, completed from reference TRBV19 and TRBJ1-2, reads DGGITQSPKYLFRKEGQNVTLSCEQNLNHDAMYWYRQDPGQGLRLIYYSQIVNDFQKGDIAEGYSVSREKKESFPLTVTSAQKNPTAFYLCASRIRRDGYTFGSGTRLTVV.

The rearrangement uses TRBV10-1 and TRBJ2-3; perhaps TRBD2 as D (5 bases). Trimming removed 0 bases from V and 3 bases from J, with 13 bases in between. The CDR3 runs to 16 residues. Germline-derived CDR1 and CDR2 are WNHNN and SYGVQD (reference sequence). CDR3 sequence reads: CASSESRASLTDTQYF. The CDR3 DNA sequence: TGCGCCAGCAGTGAGTCGAGGGCCAGTTTAACAGATACGCAGTATTTT.

The chain is built from TRBV7-2 and TRBJ2-7; tentatively, D is TRBD1 (6 bases). Trimming took 5 bases from V and 4 from J, leaving 12 bases between them. This CDR3 region has 13 residues. Germline V gene lookup returns CDR1 SGHTA and CDR2 FQGNSA. The CDR3 DNA follows: TGTGCCAGCAGCAACAGGGAAGGGTACGAGCAGTACTTC. Its translation is CASSNREGYEQYF.